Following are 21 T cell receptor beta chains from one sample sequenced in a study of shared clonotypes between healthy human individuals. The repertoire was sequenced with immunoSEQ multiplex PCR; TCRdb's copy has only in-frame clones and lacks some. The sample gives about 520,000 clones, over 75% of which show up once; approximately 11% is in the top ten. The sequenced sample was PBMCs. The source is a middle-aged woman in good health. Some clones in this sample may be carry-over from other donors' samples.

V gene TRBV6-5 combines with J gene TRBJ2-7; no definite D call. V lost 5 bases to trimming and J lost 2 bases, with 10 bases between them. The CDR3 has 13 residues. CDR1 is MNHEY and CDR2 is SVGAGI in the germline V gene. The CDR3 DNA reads TGTGCCAGCAGTCGGACGGACCCCTACGAGCAGTACTTC. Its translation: CASSRTDPYEQYF.

CDR3 bases: TGTGCCAGTAGTATTTTGGGGGACGGCACCTACGAGCAGTACTTC. Translation gives CASSILGDGTYEQYF. The genes are TRBV19 and TRBJ2-7, with D perhaps TRBD1 or TRBD2 (5 bases each). The CDR3 is 15 amino acids. The germline gives CDR1 LNHDA, CDR2 SQIVND (reference sequence). V gave up 3 bases and J gave up 2 bases, with 14 bases separating them.

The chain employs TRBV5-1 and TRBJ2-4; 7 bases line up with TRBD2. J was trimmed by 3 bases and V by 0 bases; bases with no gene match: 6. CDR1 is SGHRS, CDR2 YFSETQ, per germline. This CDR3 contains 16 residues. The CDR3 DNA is TGCGCCAGCAGCTTGGCCGGGGGGACCGGCAAAAACATTCAGTACTTC. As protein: CASSLAGGTGKNIQYF.

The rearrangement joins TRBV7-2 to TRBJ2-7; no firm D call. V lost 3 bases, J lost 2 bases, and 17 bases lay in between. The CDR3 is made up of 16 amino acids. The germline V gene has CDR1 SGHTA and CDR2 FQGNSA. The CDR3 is CASSLRPRQAAYEQYF. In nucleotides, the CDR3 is TGTGCCAGCAGCTTGAGACCCCGGCAGGCCGCCTACGAGCAGTACTTC.

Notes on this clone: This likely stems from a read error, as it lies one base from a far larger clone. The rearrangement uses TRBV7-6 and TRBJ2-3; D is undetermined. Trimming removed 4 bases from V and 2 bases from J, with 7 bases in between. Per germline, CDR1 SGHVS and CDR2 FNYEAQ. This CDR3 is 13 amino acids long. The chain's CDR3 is CASSYPFTDTQYF. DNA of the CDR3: TGTGCCAGCAGCTACCCCTTCACAGATACGCAGTATTTT.

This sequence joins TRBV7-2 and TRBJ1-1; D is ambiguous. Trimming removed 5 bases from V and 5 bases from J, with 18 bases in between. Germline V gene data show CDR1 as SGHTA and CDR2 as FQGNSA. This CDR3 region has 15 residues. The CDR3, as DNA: TGTGCCAGCAGCCGCGGCGCCGGCGGCGGAACTGAAGCTTTCTTT. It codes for CASSRGAGGGTEAFF.

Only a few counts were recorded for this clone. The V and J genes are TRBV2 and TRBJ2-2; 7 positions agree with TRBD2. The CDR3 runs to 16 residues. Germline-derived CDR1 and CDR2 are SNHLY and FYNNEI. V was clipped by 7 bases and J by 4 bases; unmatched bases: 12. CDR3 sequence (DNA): TGTGCCAGCACATTCTCGGGGGGATCGGGCACCGGGGAGCTGTTTTTT. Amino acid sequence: CASTFSGGSGTGELFF.

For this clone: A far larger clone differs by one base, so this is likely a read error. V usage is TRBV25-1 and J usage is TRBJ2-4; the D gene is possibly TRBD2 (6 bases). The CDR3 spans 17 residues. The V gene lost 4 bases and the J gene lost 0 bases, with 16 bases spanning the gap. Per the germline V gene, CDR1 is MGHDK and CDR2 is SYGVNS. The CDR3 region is CASSGRVAESAKNIQYF. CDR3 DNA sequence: TGTGCCAGCAGTGGACGGGTAGCGGAATCAGCCAAAAACATTCAGTACTTC.

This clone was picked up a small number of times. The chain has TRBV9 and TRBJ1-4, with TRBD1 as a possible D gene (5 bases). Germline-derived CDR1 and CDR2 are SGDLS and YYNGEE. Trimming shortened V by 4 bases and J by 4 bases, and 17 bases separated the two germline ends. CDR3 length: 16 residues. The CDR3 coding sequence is TGTGCCAGCAGCTCCACCACGGGGGAACTTAATGAAAAACTGTTTTTT. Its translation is CASSSTTGELNEKLFF.

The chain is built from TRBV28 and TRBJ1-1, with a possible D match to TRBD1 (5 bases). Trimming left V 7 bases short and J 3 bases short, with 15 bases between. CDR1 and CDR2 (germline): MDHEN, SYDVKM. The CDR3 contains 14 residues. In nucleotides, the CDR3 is TGTGCCAGCAAAACACCGGAGGGGCACACTGAAGCTTTCTTT. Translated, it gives CASKTPEGHTEAFF. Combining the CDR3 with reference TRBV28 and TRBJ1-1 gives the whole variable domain DVKVTQSSRYLVKRTGEKVFLECVQDMDHENMFWYRQDPGLGLRLIYFSYDVKMKEKGDIPEGYSVSREKKERFSLILESASTNQTSMYLCASKTPEGHTEAFFGQGTRLTVV.

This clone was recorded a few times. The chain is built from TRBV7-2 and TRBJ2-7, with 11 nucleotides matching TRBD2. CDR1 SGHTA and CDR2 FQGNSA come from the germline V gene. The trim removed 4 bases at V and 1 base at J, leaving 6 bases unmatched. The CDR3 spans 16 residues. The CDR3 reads CASSSMGLAASYEQYF. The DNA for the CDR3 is TGTGCCAGCAGCTCGATGGGACTAGCGGCATCCTACGAGCAGTACTTC.

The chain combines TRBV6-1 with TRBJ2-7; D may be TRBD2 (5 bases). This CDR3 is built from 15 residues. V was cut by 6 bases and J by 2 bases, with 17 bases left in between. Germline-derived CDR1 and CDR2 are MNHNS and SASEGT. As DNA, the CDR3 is TGTGCCAGCAGGGTTGGCGTACTAGGAGCCTACGAGCAGTACTTC. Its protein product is CASRVGVLGAYEQYF.

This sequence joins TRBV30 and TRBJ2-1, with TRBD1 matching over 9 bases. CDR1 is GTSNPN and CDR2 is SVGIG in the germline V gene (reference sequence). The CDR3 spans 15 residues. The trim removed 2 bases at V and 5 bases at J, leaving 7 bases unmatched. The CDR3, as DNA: TGTGCCTGGAGTCCCGGGACAGGGCCCAACAATGAGCAGTTCTTC. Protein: CAWSPGTGPNNEQFF.

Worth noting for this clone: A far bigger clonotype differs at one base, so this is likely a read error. The CDR3 protein is CAWGVGLEGTQYF. CDR3 coding DNA: TGTGCCTGGGGTGTCGGCTTAGAAGGGACCCAGTACTTC. V gene TRBV30 combines with J gene TRBJ2-5; D is uncertain. The CDR3 is 13 amino acids. The V gene's germline CDR1 is GTSNPN and CDR2 SVGIG (reference sequence).

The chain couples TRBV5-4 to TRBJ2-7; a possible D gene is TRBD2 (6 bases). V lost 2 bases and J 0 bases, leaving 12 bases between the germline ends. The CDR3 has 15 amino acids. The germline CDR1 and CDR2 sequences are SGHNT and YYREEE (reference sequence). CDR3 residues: CASSLGGTGSYEQYF. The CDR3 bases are TGTGCCAGCAGCTTAGGCGGGACGGGCTCCTACGAGCAGTACTTC.

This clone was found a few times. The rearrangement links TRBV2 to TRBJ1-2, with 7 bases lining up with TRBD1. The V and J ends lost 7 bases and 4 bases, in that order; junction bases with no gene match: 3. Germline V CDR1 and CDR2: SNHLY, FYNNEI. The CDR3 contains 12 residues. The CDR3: CASTGDSYGYTF. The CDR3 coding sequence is TGTGCCAGCACCGGGGACAGCTATGGCTACACCTTC.

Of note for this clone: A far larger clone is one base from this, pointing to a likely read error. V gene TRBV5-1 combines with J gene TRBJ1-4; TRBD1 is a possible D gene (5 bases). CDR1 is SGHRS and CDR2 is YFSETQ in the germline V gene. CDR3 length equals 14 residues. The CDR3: CVSSLGDSNEKLFF. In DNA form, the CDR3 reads TGCGTCAGCAGCCTAGGGGATTCTAATGAAAAACTGTTTTTT. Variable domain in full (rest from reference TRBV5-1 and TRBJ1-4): KAGVTQTPRYLIKTRGQQVTLSCSPISGHRSVSWYQQTPGQGLQFLFEYFSETQRNKGNFPGRFSGRQFSNSRSEMNVSTLELGDSALYLCVSSLGDSNEKLFFGSGTQLSVL.

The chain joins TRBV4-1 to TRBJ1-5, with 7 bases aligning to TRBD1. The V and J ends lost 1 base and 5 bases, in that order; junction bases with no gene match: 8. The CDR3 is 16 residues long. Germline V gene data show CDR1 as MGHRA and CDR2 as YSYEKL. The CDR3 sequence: CASSQAWDRRDQPQHF. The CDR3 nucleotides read TGCGCCAGCAGCCAAGCCTGGGACAGACGGGATCAGCCCCAGCATTTT.

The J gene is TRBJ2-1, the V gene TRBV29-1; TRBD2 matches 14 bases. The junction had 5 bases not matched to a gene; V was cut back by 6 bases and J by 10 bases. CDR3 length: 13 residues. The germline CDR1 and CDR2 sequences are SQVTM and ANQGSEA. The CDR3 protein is CSVAGTSGREQFF. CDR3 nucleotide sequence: TGCAGCGTAGCCGGGACTAGCGGGAGAGAGCAGTTCTTC.

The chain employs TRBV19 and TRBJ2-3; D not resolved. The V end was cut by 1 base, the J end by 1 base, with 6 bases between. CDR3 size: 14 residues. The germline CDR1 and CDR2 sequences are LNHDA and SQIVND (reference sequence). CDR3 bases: TGTGCCAGTAGTATAGCCACTGGCACAGATACGCAGTATTTT. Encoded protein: CASSIATGTDTQYF.

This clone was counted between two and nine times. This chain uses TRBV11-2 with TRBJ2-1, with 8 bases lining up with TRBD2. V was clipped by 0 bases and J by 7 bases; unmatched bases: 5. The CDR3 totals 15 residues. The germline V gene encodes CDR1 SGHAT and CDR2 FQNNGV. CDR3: CASSLEIAGLNEQFF. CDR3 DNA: TGTGCCAGCAGCTTAGAAATAGCGGGATTGAATGAGCAGTTCTTC. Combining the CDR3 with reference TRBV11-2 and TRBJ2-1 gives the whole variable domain EAGVAQSPRYKIIEKRQSVAFWCNPISGHATLYWYQQILGQGPKLLIQFQNNGVVDDSQLPKDRFSAERLKGVDSTLKIQPAKLEDSAVYLCASSLEIAGLNEQFFGPGTRLTVL.